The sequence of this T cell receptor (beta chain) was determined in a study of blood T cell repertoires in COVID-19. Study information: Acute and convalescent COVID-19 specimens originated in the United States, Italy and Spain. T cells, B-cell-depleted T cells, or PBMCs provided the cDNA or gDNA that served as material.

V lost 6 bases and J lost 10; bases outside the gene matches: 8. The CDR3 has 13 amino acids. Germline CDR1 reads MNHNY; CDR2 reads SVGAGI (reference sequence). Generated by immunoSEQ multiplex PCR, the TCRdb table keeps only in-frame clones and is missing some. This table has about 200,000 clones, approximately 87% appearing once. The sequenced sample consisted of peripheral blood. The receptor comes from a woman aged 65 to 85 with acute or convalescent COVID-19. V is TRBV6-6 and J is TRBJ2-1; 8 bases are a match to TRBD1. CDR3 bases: TGTGCCAGCAGAAGACAGGGGACGGGCGAGCAGTTCTTC. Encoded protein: CASRRQGTGEQFF.